The entry below describes one T cell receptor (beta chain). Its specificity is not known. This CDR3 spans 15 amino acids. Trimming shortened V by 4 bases and J by 5 bases, and 18 bases separated the two germline ends. Per the germline V gene, CDR1 is SGHRS and CDR2 is YFSETQ. Extracted RNA was reverse transcribed into cDNA, the sequencing template. TCRdb keeps only in-frame clones here, not all; method: immunoSEQ multiplex PCR. The sample lists around 100,000 clones; around three fifths were seen once. The source of the sample is a study of CD8+ T cells in alopecia areata. Study-level background: Treated patients swallowed 5 to 10 mg of oral tofacitinib twice daily. People stayed on tofacitinib for 6 to 18 months, then stopped the drug for 6 months.

Study conclusions and caveats: Scalp clonality, together with expanded CD8+ clones among the top 100, fell significantly with tofacitinib. Across lesional scalp, and particularly alopecia totalis/universalis, clonality surpassed that of normal scalp.

Treatment denoted: oral pan-JAK inhibitor, 5-10 mg twice daily. This clonotype was obtained from a human donor with alopecia areata. The sequencing here drew on CD4+ T cells sorted from blood, taken at week 24, from a patient treated with tofacitinib. J is TRBJ2-5 and V is TRBV5-1; D perhaps matches TRBD2 (5 bases). CDR3 protein: CASSPGLKRGETQYF. The DNA of the CDR3 is TGCGCCAGCAGCCCTGGACTCAAGAGAGGGGAGACCCAGTACTTC.